The sample holds a few counts of the clone carrying this T cell receptor beta chain. The beta constant-region primer was an equimolar mix of two oligonucleotides covering TRBC1 and TRBC2. The ligated cDNA underwent four PCR rounds using SP2 and nested alpha and beta constant-region primers. Each CDR3 protein gets one entry after TCRdb re-called the UMI-ligation and nested PCR reads with MiXCR. The repertoire holds about 120,000 distinct CDR3 sequences, with approximately 37% as singletons. These data originate in a study of naive and memory T cell subsets. The CDR3 totals 15 residues. Unmatched junction bases numbered 10, after V lost 6 bases and J lost 6 bases. In germline, CDR1 is MNHEY, CDR2 SVGEGT.

This TCR was sampled from a human donor in good health. The sequenced sample was central memory CD4+ T cells from blood. The chain employs TRBV6-2 or TRBV6-3 and TRBJ2-7, with 11 bases aligning to TRBD2. In DNA form, the CDR3 reads TGTGCCAGCAGCCGAGGGACTAGCGGAATCCTCGAGCAGTACTTC. Translated: CASSRGTSGILEQYF.